This T cell receptor beta chain is from a study of T cells in Graves' hyperthyroidism and ophthalmopathy (dated by TCRdb to between 2019 and 2020). For context, the study as a whole: To identify TCR V-J signatures that set the groups apart, the researchers used a discovery cohort of 90 to 100 patients, made up of under 50 with Graves' ophthalmopathy and 57 with stable Graves' hyperthyroidism. Prospective prediction of ophthalmopathy was tested in an independent validation cohort consisting of some 18 hyperthyroidism patients and around 17 patients who later progressed to ophthalmopathy. The approximately 100 discovery patients were randomly split 7:3 into training and test sets. In about 6 Graves' hyperthyroidism patients, the study also compared T-cell repertoires from thyroid tissue with T-cell repertoires from blood. Following sampling, methimazole starting at 30 mg daily was given to hyperthyroidism patients, and high-dose intravenous methylprednisolone was given to ophthalmopathy patients. According to the paper, TCR Vbeta CDR3 sequencing was carried out on about 140 peripheral blood samples, which came from fewer than 50 ophthalmopathy, under 85 hyperthyroidism and approximately 17 progressor patients. Overall study outcomes, separate from this receptor: In validation, the model predicted progression to ophthalmopathy a median of 6.5 months before onset, with over 55% sensitivity and roughly 73% specificity. Blood samples also contained most of the expanded thyroid clonotypes (frequency above 0.001), which suggests that blood repertoires may reflect thyroid immune responses. Ophthalmopathy was separated from stable hyperthyroidism by a 13 V-J signature model, with 87.88% sensitivity and approximately 84% specificity obtained in cross-validation and 80%/75% obtained in testing. No statistical method was used to fix the sample size in advance, and group allocation was not hidden from the investigators.

This clonotype was found many times. No antigen is known for it. No base quality values were provided; no much bigger clone lies one nucleotide off. The TCR beta CDR3 regions were amplified from the RNA transcripts. The TCR CDR3 was subjected to a first round of RT-PCR using the HTBI primer set and the Qiagen OneStep RT-PCR kit. Libraries were constructed in a second round of multiplex PCR, after which size selection and purification were carried out. The libraries were sequenced on an Illumina HiSeq2000 using paired-end 100 bp reads. The paper's processing steps were these. SOAPnuke was used to process the raw data, removing reads that contained adapters or uncalled bases, had a mean Phred below 15, or lacked an exact match to the constant primer or identifier. COPE v1.2.5 was used to merge high-quality paired reads, and clonotypes were defined as unique nucleotide sequences. Clonotypes were aligned to IMGT TRBV, TRBD and TRBJ reference segments using MiTCR v1.1. Only V-J combinations with frequency above 0.0001, covering 98% to 99.2% of repertoires, were analysed. The TCS score was defined as the ratio of F50 (clonal expansion) to E x V (chaos), calculated using BLOSUM62-based TCRdist between CDR3 peptides within each V-J. Welch's t-statistics and random forest reduced approximately 520 V-J features to 13, which were used in a naive Bayes classifier (R e1071). Thyroid-blood repertoire similarity was quantified with the Morisita-Horn index. Clones were called with MiXCR by TCRdb after fastp trimmed the public reads at Q25, and only in-frame beta chains were retained. Rows merge per CDR3 protein into single entries with the most common DNA and genes. What appears here as the V and J calls and clone size reflects TCRdb's work, not the paper's. Within this sample are roughly 570,000 distinct CDR3 sequences, with roughly 50% of them counted one time only. The ten largest clones take up about 7.8% of the sample.

From the cysteine through the phenylalanine, the CDR3 covers 14 amino acids. Only the CDR3 region is kept as DNA, spanning 42 bases read in frame from base 1. CDR1 and CDR2 were assigned from the germline V gene as SNHLY and FYNNEI. The junction shows trimming of 3 bases on V and 0 bases on J, plus 6 bases between the germline ends. Stable Graves' hyperthyroidism was defined as the absence of progression to ophthalmopathy over 18 months of follow-up. Hyperthyroidism patients were aged 18 to 65 years and newly diagnosed, with disease duration of less than 2 months. The study excluded patients with uncontrolled infections, other autoimmune diseases, pregnancy or lactation. Diagnoses were established on the basis of clinical symptoms, serum thyroxine and TRAb, thyroid ultrasound, and orbital computed tomography. Trizol reagent was used to extract total RNA, and RNA quality was then checked on an Agilent 2100 Bioanalyzer.

This clonotype originated in a young woman with Graves' hyperthyroidism. The sequencing input was peripheral blood or thyroid tissue (not recorded which). The V and J genes are TRBV2 and TRBJ1-3, with no D gene named confidently. The sequenced DNA is TGTGCCAGCAGTGAGCGGGACTCTGGAAACACCATATATTTT. This is translated as CASSERDSGNTIYF.